Shown below are 15 T cell receptor beta chains from a single sample sequenced in a study of shared clonotypes between healthy human individuals. Measured with immunoSEQ multiplex PCR; TCRdb has only the in-frame clones, and not every one. The data hold over 1.4 million clones, with approximately 97% observed a single time. The material sequenced was naive CD4+ T cells sorted from blood. Subset here: CD45RA+ positively selected. The receptors were sampled from a man aged 25 to 40 in good health.

The rearrangement joins TRBV7-9 to TRBJ1-1; D is perhaps TRBD1 (5 bases). Germline CDR1 reads SEHNR; CDR2 reads FQNEAQ (reference sequence). CDR3 size: 12 residues. The DNA of the CDR3 is TGTGCAAAACAGGAAATGAACACTGAAGCTTTCTTT. Encoded protein: CAKQEMNTEAFF.

V usage is TRBV4-2 and J usage is TRBJ2-7; weak D call: TRBD2 (5 bases). The CDR3 runs to 18 residues. Germline V gene sequence: CDR1 LGHNA, CDR2 YNFKEQ. V gave up 2 bases and J gave up 0 bases, with 20 bases separating them. CDR3 sequence: CASSQNTLLAVSSYEQYF. DNA of the CDR3: TGTGCCAGCAGCCAAAATACCCTTCTAGCTGTCAGCTCCTACGAGCAGTACTTC.

The gene calls are TRBV11-2 and TRBJ1-2; no definite D call. Trimming took off 1 base at V and 5 bases at J, with 5 bases between the two ends. The CDR3 length is 12 residues. Germline CDR1 reads SGHAT; CDR2 reads FQNNGV. In nucleotides, the CDR3 is TGTGCCAGCAGCTTAGGGTCTTATGGCTACACCTTC. Translating gives CASSLGSYGYTF.

A remark on this clone: This sample includes further DNA sequences coding for the same CDR3. In DNA, the CDR3 is TGCGCCAGCAGCTTGGGTGCTAGCGGGGGGTACAATGAGCAGTTCTTC. It encodes CASSLGASGGYNEQFF. The chain links TRBV5-1 to TRBJ2-1; 11 positions match TRBD2. Unmatched junction bases numbered 3, after V lost 0 bases and J lost 4 bases. Germline CDR1 and CDR2: SGHRS and YFSETQ. The CDR3 runs to 16 residues.

The chain recombines TRBV29-1 with TRBJ1-1, with D unclear. From germline, CDR1 is SQVTM and CDR2 ANQGSEA. Trimming took off 5 bases at V and 3 bases at J, with 16 bases between the two ends. There are 14 residues in the CDR3. CDR3 residues: CSVRPRDTYTEAFF. The CDR3 bases are TGCAGCGTTCGGCCCCGCGACACTTACACTGAAGCTTTCTTT.

This chain uses TRBV28 with TRBJ1-2; D is possibly TRBD1 (6 bases). Germline lookup yields CDR1 MDHEN and CDR2 SYDVKM. Trimming removed 1 base from V and 4 bases from J, with 16 bases in between. The CDR3 loop spans 16 amino acids. The CDR3 reads CASSLLVSDSLYGYTF. The CDR3 nucleotides read TGTGCCAGCAGTTTATTAGTTTCGGACAGCCTCTATGGCTACACCTTC.

CDR3 in amino acids: CASRGDRGQFGQPQHF. The CDR3 DNA reads as TGTGCCAGCAGGGGGGACAGGGGGCAATTTGGTCAGCCCCAGCATTTT. V and J are TRBV28 and TRBJ1-5; 12 bases match TRBD1. The CDR3 length is 16 residues. The V segment lost 6 bases and the J segment 6 bases; nucleotides outside the gene matches: 9. The germline gives CDR1 MDHEN, CDR2 SYDVKM.

About this clone: Distinct nucleotide sequences in the sample also encode this CDR3. The genes are TRBV7-9 and TRBJ2-6; D ambiguous. Germline-derived CDR1 and CDR2 are SEHNR and FQNEAQ (reference sequence). V shed 3 bases and J shed 0 bases, with 6 bases lying between them. The CDR3 extends over 15 amino acids. Here the CDR3 reads CASSLVASGANVLTF. CDR3 DNA sequence: TGTGCCAGCAGCTTGGTCGCCTCTGGGGCCAACGTCCTGACTTTC.

The chain links TRBV6-1 to TRBJ2-2; maybe TRBD2 (5 bases). Trimming stripped 9 bases from V and 0 bases from J, with 11 bases between. This CDR3 spans 14 amino acids. CDR1 is MNHNS, CDR2 SASEGT, per germline. The CDR3 DNA reads TGTGCCAGTAATTTCGGGGCGAACACCGGGGAGCTGTTTTTT. This gives the protein CASNFGANTGELFF.

With respect to this clone: The sample carries other DNA sequences with the same CDR3. V usage is TRBV9 and J usage is TRBJ2-1, with 11 bases lining up with TRBD2. The CDR3 runs 15 residues. The V gene's germline CDR1 is SGDLS and CDR2 YYNGEE. The V and J ends lost 1 base and 4 bases, in that order; junction bases with no gene match: 1. In nucleotides, the CDR3 is TGTGCCAGCAGCGTAACTAGCGGGAGTTACAATGAGCAGTTCTTC. Protein product: CASSVTSGSYNEQFF.

V gene TRBV6-6 combines with J gene TRBJ2-5; D may be TRBD1 (6 bases). This CDR3 has 14 residues. Germline V gene sequence: CDR1 MNHNY, CDR2 SVGAGI (reference sequence). With 5 bases removed from V and 4 bases from J, the gap between germline ends came to 14 bases. CDR3 loop: CASSLDRHRETQYF. DNA for the CDR3: TGTGCCAGCAGTCTGGACAGACACCGAGAGACCCAGTACTTC.

This rearrangement joins TRBV4-3 to TRBJ1-3; D is unclear. Trimming took 0 bases from V and 1 from J, leaving 10 bases between them. The CDR3 consists of 16 residues. The germline V gene encodes CDR1 LGHNA and CDR2 YSLEER. CDR3 protein: CASSQEWGFSGNTIYF. The CDR3 DNA reads as TGCGCCAGCAGCCAAGAATGGGGTTTTTCTGGAAACACCATATATTTT.

The V gene is TRBV5-6, the J gene TRBJ2-3; possible D gene TRBD1, 5 bases. The ends were cut back, 4 bases at V and 7 bases at J, with 13 bases in the middle. CDR1 is SGHDT, CDR2 YYEEEE, per germline. The length of the CDR3 is 13 residues. The CDR3 DNA sequence: TGTGCCAGCAGCCGTCAGGGATCTTATACGCAGTATTTT. Its translation: CASSRQGSYTQYF.

The gene calls are TRBV18 and TRBJ2-7; TRBD2 aligns across 7 bases. The CDR3 sequence is 19 residues long. V shed 2 bases, J shed 7 bases, and the junction held 23 bases outside the gene matches. Germline CDR1 reads KGHSH; CDR2 reads LQKENI. The chain's CDR3 is CASSPLNLAAQAPGKEQYF. The DNA for the CDR3 is TGTGCCAGCTCACCATTGAATCTAGCGGCTCAAGCTCCTGGTAAGGAGCAGTACTTC.

This chain links TRBV11-2 with TRBJ2-5; the match to TRBD1 covers 8 bases. Germline V gene lookup returns CDR1 SGHAT and CDR2 FQNNGV. V was pared by 4 bases and J by 2 bases, with 3 bases of the junction left unmatched. The CDR3 runs to 14 residues. DNA of the CDR3: TGTGCCAGCAGCTCGACAGGGGATCAAGAGACCCAGTACTTC. This translates into CASSSTGDQETQYF. Based on the CDR3 plus reference TRBV11-2 and TRBJ2-5, the full variable domain is EAGVAQSPRYKIIEKRQSVAFWCNPISGHATLYWYQQILGQGPKLLIQFQNNGVVDDSQLPKDRFSAERLKGVDSTLKIQPAKLEDSAVYLCASSSTGDQETQYFGPGTRLLVL.